Described below is a single T cell receptor beta chain sequence and its context. The antigen is undetermined. This record belongs to a study of shared clonotypes between healthy human individuals. The study, taken as a whole, reports: Only blood was sampled; tissue repertoires likely differ. As a rule, naive subsets had a larger estimated richness than memory subsets.

Sequencing used immunoSEQ multiplex PCR; TCRdb keeps in-frame clones, though not all of them. In the table there are some 2.1 million clones, approximately 94% of which are singletons. Trimming stripped 4 bases from V and 7 bases from J, with 12 bases between. CDR3 length: 12 amino acids. CDR1 and CDR2 from the germline V gene are SGHDT and YYEEEE. Cells designated naive CD8 were CD45RO-negative and were positively selected for CCR7, with terminally differentiated effector memory CD45RA+ cells excluded. The donors were all Caucasian adults (living in Nashville, Tennessee). The sample was naive CD8+ T cells sorted from blood. The receptor was derived from a man aged 18 to 30 in good health. The chain links TRBV5-6 to TRBJ2-7; tentatively, D is TRBD1 or TRBD2 (5 bases each). The DNA of the CDR3 is TGTGCCAGCAGCCCGACCTGGGGGGAGCAGTACTTC. Residues: CASSPTWGEQYF.